This TCR beta chain emerged from a study of blood T cell repertoires in COVID-19. Study-level background: Samples of COVID-19 (acute and convalescent) were obtained from the United States, Italy and Spain.

Authors' data handling: Amplification of reference gene primers provided the estimated nucleated cell counts. The data were produced by immunoSEQ multiplex PCR, yet TCRdb's version contains in-frame clones alone and is incomplete. V, J and clone size reflect that table, while D and trimming were determined from the DNA. The sample contains about 130,000 clones, approximately 88% of which appear only once. The CDR3 consists of 17 residues. Per the germline V gene, CDR1 is SEHNR and CDR2 is FQNEAQ (reference sequence). The V gene lost 3 bases and the J gene lost 1 base, with 16 bases spanning the gap. The receptor was isolated from a man aged 45-65 years with acute or convalescent COVID-19. The rearrangement links TRBV7-9 to TRBJ1-3; D unresolved. Sequencing was done on a sample of peripheral blood. CDR3 bases: TGTGCCAGCAGCTTTTTGGGAGAGGAGCGTTCTGGAAACACCATATATTTT. Its translation: CASSFLGEERSGNTIYF.